A single sample gave rise to the 14 T cell receptor beta chains below, sequenced in a study of T cells in Graves' hyperthyroidism and ophthalmopathy (dated by TCRdb to between 2018 and 2020). Libraries were constructed by multiplex PCR. The reads were generated on an Illumina HiSeq 2000. The TCR beta CDR3 regions were amplified from RNA transcripts. For the first round of RT-PCR on the TCR CDR3, the HTBI primer set was used together with the Qiagen OneStep RT-PCR kit. TCRdb reran the public reads through fastp at Q25 and MiXCR, keeping productive beta chains. Under each unique CDR3 protein, matching rows form one entry showing the most common genes and DNA. A total of fewer than 750,000 distinct CDR3 sequences appear in this sample, roughly 14% of them only once. Approximately 4.2% of the sample is in the top ten clones. Sample: blood. The source of these receptors is a woman aged 40 to 50 with Graves' ophthalmopathy.

The sample holds many counts of this clonotype. J is TRBJ2-2 and V is TRBV10-3; D unclear. Looked up from germline, CDR1 is ENHRY and CDR2 is SYGVKD. Trimming took off 2 bases at V and 7 bases at J, with 5 bases between the two ends. The CDR3 totals 12 residues. The CDR3 protein is CAISEVDGELFF. The CDR3 DNA follows: TGTGCCATCAGTGAGGTGGACGGGGAGCTGTTTTTT.

This clonotype was detected many times. The chain joins TRBV6-1 to TRBJ1-2, with 9 bases fitting TRBD1. The V gene end was trimmed by 6 bases and the J gene end by 7 bases; junction bases not matched to a gene: 12. CDR1 and CDR2 (germline): MNHNS, SASEGT. The CDR3 loop spans 15 amino acids. CDR3 residues: CASRPFDRGEFGYTF. CDR3 sequence (DNA): TGTGCCAGCAGGCCCTTCGACAGGGGGGAATTTGGCTACACCTTC.

This clonotype was seen a few times. J is TRBJ2-5 and V is TRBV3-1; possible D gene TRBD2, 6 bases. The V gene lost 9 bases and the J gene lost 1 base, with 12 bases spanning the gap. Germline V CDR1 and CDR2: LGHDT, YNNKEL (reference sequence). The CDR3 contains 13 residues. The CDR3 nucleotides are TGTGCCAGTCGTAGGGGACTCCAAGAGACCCAGTACTTC. It translates to CASRRGLQETQYF.

In this sample, this clonotype turned up many times. The junction differs from germline at one of its ends, possibly a read error. The chain carries TRBV15 and TRBJ1-1; D possibly corresponds to TRBD1 (6 bases). This CDR3 has 15 residues. Germline CDR1 and CDR2: LNHNV and YYDKDF (reference sequence). The CDR3 bases are TGTGCCACCAGCGGAGAGGGGGGACCGAACACTGAAGCTTTCTTT. This sequence encodes CATSGEGGPNTEAFF.

This sequence joins TRBV2 and TRBJ2-7, with D perhaps matching TRBD2 (6 bases). This CDR3 region has 14 residues. The V end lost 3 bases, the J end lost 2 bases, and 11 bases lay between the germline ends. Germline CDR1 SNHLY, CDR2 FYNNEI. CDR3 protein: CASSERDGTYEQYF. CDR3 nucleotides: TGTGCCAGCAGTGAGCGGGATGGAACCTACGAGCAGTACTTC.

This clonotype occurred many times. This rearrangement joins TRBV4-2 to TRBJ2-5, with a possible D match to TRBD2 (6 bases). Trimming shortened V by 0 bases and J by 13 bases, and 9 bases separated the two germline ends. Germline CDR1 is LGHNA and CDR2 is YNFKEQ. The CDR3 has 11 amino acids. For the CDR3, the DNA is TGTGCCAGCAGCCAAGAGGGGGGATGGTACTTC. Encoded protein: CASSQEGGWYF.

This sequence joins TRBV20-1 and TRBJ2-7, with 9 bases matching TRBD2. The CDR3 extends over 16 amino acids. The germline gives CDR1 DFQATT, CDR2 SNEGSKA (reference sequence). The V segment lost 0 bases and the J segment 0 bases; nucleotides outside the gene matches: 6. This CDR3 is CSARDDFSGSSYEQYF. The CDR3 DNA is TGCAGTGCTAGAGATGATTTTAGCGGGAGCTCCTACGAGCAGTACTTC.

This clonotype has ten or more counts. The gene calls are TRBV7-2 and TRBJ1-5, with a tentative D call TRBD1 (5 bases). This CDR3 contains 15 residues. V dropped 6 bases and J dropped 1 base, with 13 bases sitting between them. CDR1 is SGHTA and CDR2 is FQGNSA in the germline V gene. CDR3 in amino acids: CASSSDGTSNQPQHF. The CDR3 DNA is TGTGCCAGCAGTTCCGACGGGACGAGCAATCAGCCCCAGCATTTT.

V usage is TRBV27 and J usage is TRBJ1-1; unclear D gene. This CDR3 contains 13 residues. V lost 4 bases to trimming and J lost 6 bases, with 12 bases between them. Germline CDR1 is MNHEY and CDR2 is SMNVEV (reference sequence). The DNA of the CDR3 is TGTGCCAGCAGTTACTCAAACGGCCCTGAAGCTTTCTTT. This gives the protein CASSYSNGPEAFF.

This clonotype was recorded at least ten times. The chain combines TRBV30 with TRBJ1-2, with 7 bases aligning to TRBD1. Germline CDR1 reads GTSNPN; CDR2 reads SVGIG (reference sequence). The CDR3 length is 13 residues. With 0 bases clipped from V and 8 bases from J, the junction kept 6 bases outside the gene matches. The CDR3 DNA reads as TGTGCCTGGAGTGTACAAGGGGGCGAGGGCTACACCTTC. This sequence encodes CAWSVQGGEGYTF.

This clonotype came up many times. In nucleotides, the CDR3 is TGCGCCAGCAGCCAAGCAACTAGCGGGAGTATGAGTGGGGAGACCCAGTACTTC. Encoded protein: CASSQATSGSMSGETQYF. The rearrangement joins TRBV4-1 to TRBJ2-5; the match to TRBD2 covers 11 bases. The V gene's germline CDR1 is MGHRA and CDR2 YSYEKL. This CDR3 comprises 18 residues. Trimming removed 1 base from V and 5 bases from J; junction bases left unmatched: 12.

This clonotype came up a few times. This chain connects TRBV12-3 or TRBV12-4 to TRBJ2-2; D could derive from TRBD1 or TRBD2 (5 bases each). This CDR3 comprises 14 residues. Trimming took off 8 bases at V and 5 bases at J, with 15 bases between the two ends. CDR3 loop: CASHPGTGTGELFF. The CDR3 DNA sequence: TGTGCCAGCCACCCGGGGACGGGGACCGGGGAGCTGTTTTTT.

V and J are TRBV13 and TRBJ2-7; D tentatively fits TRBD1 or TRBD2 (5 bases each). Trimming cost V 4 bases and J 0 bases, with 19 bases left between them. This CDR3 has 17 residues. Germline CDR1 PRHDT, CDR2 FYEKMQ (reference sequence). In DNA, the CDR3 is TGTGCCAGCAGCTCCGCACCTTCCTCGGGACGCTCCTACGAGCAGTACTTC. It codes for CASSSAPSSGRSYEQYF.

This clonotype was picked up many times. The chain combines TRBV6-5 with TRBJ2-7; 7 bases are a match to TRBD2. In germline, CDR1 is MNHEY, CDR2 SVGAGI. Trimming removed 0 bases from V and 0 bases from J; junction bases left unmatched: 8. This CDR3 is 17 amino acids long. This CDR3 reads CASSYSPGTSASYEQYF. The CDR3 region has the DNA TGTGCCAGCAGTTACTCTCCCGGAACTAGCGCCTCCTACGAGCAGTACTTC.